A single sample is the source of the 26 T cell receptor beta chains below, sequenced in a study of blood T cell repertoires in COVID-19. Repertoires were generated with immunoSEQ multiplex PCR, while TCRdb's copy carries only in-frame clones and drops some. The table includes under 300,000 clones, around 83% detected once. The sequenced sample consisted of peripheral blood. These receptors were obtained from a man between 25 and 39 years old who had recovered from COVID-19.

This chain uses TRBV19 with TRBJ1-5; 7 bases map to TRBD1. V lost 9 bases to trimming and J lost 5 bases; unmatched junction nucleotides: 7. CDR1 and CDR2 from the germline V gene are LNHDA and SQIVND (reference sequence). CDR3 length: 13 residues. DNA for the CDR3: TGTGCCAGCACCCACAGGGGTGATCAGCCCCAGCATTTT. This sequence encodes CASTHRGDQPQHF.

This clone was recorded only once. This chain connects TRBV28 to TRBJ2-4; D gene ambiguous. Trimming took off 6 bases at V and 0 bases at J, with 12 bases between the two ends. The CDR3 spans 15 residues. Germline CDR1 MDHEN, CDR2 SYDVKM. CDR3 in amino acids: CASSSYSLAKNIQYF. The CDR3 bases are TGTGCCAGCAGCTCTTACAGTCTAGCCAAAAACATTCAGTACTTC.

J is TRBJ2-5 and V is TRBV5-1; a weak D match, TRBD2 (5 bases). V was cut by 2 bases and J by 0 bases, with 8 bases left in between. Germline V CDR1 and CDR2: SGHRS, YFSETQ. The CDR3 totals 14 residues. CDR3: CASSFAGYQETQYF. Written as DNA, the CDR3 is TGCGCCAGCAGCTTCGCGGGCTACCAAGAGACCCAGTACTTC.

V usage is TRBV6-5 and J usage is TRBJ1-4; 9 bases agree with TRBD1. Germline-derived CDR1 and CDR2 are MNHEY and SVGAGI. The CDR3 runs to 15 residues. Germline trimming cut 6 bases from V and 4 bases from J; bases unmatched to any gene: 6. CDR3 DNA sequence: TGTGCCAGCAGCCAGCAGACAGGGGGTAATGAAAAACTGTTTTTT. This gives the protein CASSQQTGGNEKLFF.

This clone was counted a single time. The rearrangement links TRBV28 to TRBJ1-1; the D gene is possibly TRBD1 (5 bases). This CDR3 contains 14 residues. Trimming removed 6 bases from V and 1 base from J, with 12 bases in between. Germline assignment: CDR1 MDHEN and CDR2 SYDVKM. The CDR3 coding sequence is TGTGCCAGCAGAATGGGGGGAGAGAACACTGAAGCTTTCTTT. Translation gives CASRMGGENTEAFF.

The rearrangement uses TRBV13 and TRBJ2-5; TRBD2 is a possible D gene (5 bases). Germline-derived CDR1 and CDR2 are PRHDT and FYEKMQ (reference sequence). This CDR3 is 13 amino acids long. V was clipped by 5 bases and J by 7 bases, with 14 bases between them. The CDR3: CASSQTGISTQYF. The CDR3 DNA reads as TGTGCCAGCAGCCAGACCGGGATCTCGACCCAGTACTTC.

The V and J genes are TRBV5-1 and TRBJ2-1; 8 nucleotides line up with TRBD2. The J segment lost 4 bases and the V segment lost 7 bases, leaving 7 bases of the junction unmatched. Germline loops: CDR1 SGHRS, CDR2 YFSETQ. This CDR3 contains 14 residues. The CDR3 coding sequence is TGCGCCAGCTCCCCGGGAGGGGTTTACAATGAGCAGTTCTTC. The encoded protein is CASSPGGVYNEQFF.

The CDR3 reads CASSYRGGTDTQYF. In nucleotides, the CDR3 is TGTGCCAGCAGCTACAGGGGGGGCACAGATACGCAGTATTTT. The chain carries TRBV11-2 and TRBJ2-3; 8 bases fit TRBD1. J gave up 1 base and V 4 bases, and 1 base lay outside the gene matches. Germline-derived CDR1 and CDR2 are SGHAT and FQNNGV. CDR3 length equals 14 residues.

The sample holds one count of this clone. The V call is TRBV9, the J call TRBJ1-3; no clear D gene. Trimming shortened V by 2 bases and J by 0 bases, and 6 bases separated the two germline ends. CDR1 SGDLS and CDR2 YYNGEE come from the germline V gene. The CDR3 spans 14 residues. The CDR3 spells CASSVTVSGNTIYF. CDR3 coding DNA: TGTGCCAGCAGCGTTACGGTCTCTGGAAACACCATATATTTT. Complete variable domain (other parts from reference TRBV9 and TRBJ1-3): DSGVTQTPKHLITATGQRVTLRCSPRSGDLSVYWYQQSLDQGLQFLIQYYNGEERAKGNILERFSAQQFPDLHSELNLSSLELGDSALYFCASSVTVSGNTIYFGEGSWLTVV.

The V call is TRBV27, the J call TRBJ2-1; 10 positions agree with TRBD2. There are 14 residues in the CDR3. Germline values: CDR1 MNHEY, CDR2 SMNVEV (reference sequence). V trimming: 4 bases; J trimming: 15 bases; junction bases outside the gene matches: 12. The DNA of the CDR3 is TGTGCCAGCAGTTCCAGGACTAGCGGTCGTGGTGGGTTCTTC. It is translated as CASSSRTSGRGGFF.

The genes are TRBV6-6 and TRBJ2-2; D unresolved. The V gene's germline CDR1 is MNHNY and CDR2 SVGAGI (reference sequence). The CDR3 is made up of 12 amino acids. V was clipped by 6 bases and J by 3 bases, with 5 bases between them. Written as DNA, the CDR3 is TGTGCCAGCAGGTCCTACACCGGGGAGCTGTTTTTT. Translation gives CASRSYTGELFF.

This rearrangement joins TRBV5-1 to TRBJ2-1; perhaps TRBD2 as D (6 bases). The CDR3 length is 12 residues. Germline V gene lookup returns CDR1 SGHRS and CDR2 YFSETQ. V lost 0 bases and J lost 13, with 11 bases in between. The CDR3, as DNA: TGCGCCAGCAGCTTGGACGGGGGATACCAGTTCTTC. It codes for CASSLDGGYQFF.

V is TRBV5-6 and J is TRBJ1-1; D is ambiguous. CDR3 length: 14 residues. The germline V gene encodes CDR1 SGHDT and CDR2 YYEEEE. V was trimmed by 4 bases and J by 3 bases, leaving 13 bases between them. CDR3 in DNA: TGTGCCAGCAGCCGGCCACGGCGGGACACTGAAGCTTTCTTT. Encoded protein: CASSRPRRDTEAFF.

J is TRBJ1-2 and V is TRBV2; 12 nucleotides align to TRBD1. J lost 2 bases, V lost 4 bases, and 5 bases had no gene match. Germline loops: CDR1 SNHLY, CDR2 FYNNEI. The CDR3 has 16 residues. This CDR3 reads CASSARDRGRNYGYTF. The CDR3 nucleotides are TGTGCCAGCAGTGCCCGGGACAGGGGGCGCAACTATGGCTACACCTTC.

The chain has TRBV20-1 and TRBJ2-3; 8 positions agree with TRBD2. The CDR3 contains 14 residues. Germline V gene sequence: CDR1 DFQATT, CDR2 SNEGSKA (reference sequence). The V and J ends lost 3 bases and 4 bases, in that order; junction bases with no gene match: 6. Here the CDR3 DNA reads TGCAGTGCTAGTGTGGCGGGGGGCGCAGATACGCAGTATTTT. It specifies CSASVAGGADTQYF.

V gene TRBV15 combines with J gene TRBJ2-3; TRBD2 matches at 14 bases. CDR3 size: 15 residues. Losses at the gene ends were 5 bases for V and 7 bases for J; bases not matched to a gene: 5. The germline CDR1 and CDR2 sequences are LNHNV and YYDKDF (reference sequence). The DNA for the CDR3 is TGTGCCACCAGCTTGACTAGCGGGGGGGCACATACGCAGTATTTT. This translates into CATSLTSGGAHTQYF.

This clone was seen just once. V gene TRBV3-1 (or the pseudogene TRBV3-2) combines with J gene TRBJ2-7; possible D gene TRBD2, 6 bases. Germline-derived CDR1 and CDR2 are LGHDT and YNNKEL (reference sequence). The V and J ends lost 0 bases and 6 bases respectively, with 15 bases between them. The CDR3 length is 15 residues. The CDR3 nucleotides are TGTGCCAGCAGCCAAGAAGGGGAGCTAGCGAGCGAGCAGTACTTC. It encodes CASSQEGELASEQYF.

This clone turned up a few times. V usage is TRBV28 and J usage is TRBJ2-7, with 9 bases that match TRBD1. V gave up 6 bases and J gave up 9 bases; unmatched junction bases: 12. The germline gives CDR1 MDHEN, CDR2 SYDVKM. The CDR3 sequence is 14 residues long. The CDR3 spells CASREGGTGNGQYV. As DNA, the CDR3 is TGTGCCAGCAGGGAAGGAGGGACAGGGAACGGGCAGTACGTC.

The chain uses TRBV15 and TRBJ1-3; TRBD1 matches at 7 bases. V lost 4 bases, J lost 0 bases, and 6 bases stayed unmatched. Germline CDR1 reads LNHNV; CDR2 reads YYDKDF (reference sequence). The CDR3 covers 16 residues. CDR3 DNA: TGTGCCACCAGCACTAAGGGGGCGTCCTCTGGAAACACCATATATTTT. Translating it yields CATSTKGASSGNTIYF.

This chain connects TRBV10-3 to TRBJ2-3; 9 bases are a match to TRBD2. Germline CDR1 is ENHRY and CDR2 is SYGVKD. Unmatched junction bases numbered 8, after V lost 8 bases and J lost 2 bases. The CDR3 is made up of 15 amino acids. The CDR3 here is CAISPSGTYTDTQYF. CDR3 nucleotide sequence: TGTGCCATCTCCCCTAGCGGGACATACACAGATACGCAGTATTTT.

This clone showed up just once. This chain connects TRBV19 to TRBJ1-5; D remains unclear. Germline CDR1 is LNHDA and CDR2 is SQIVND (reference sequence). This CDR3 has 14 amino acids. V lost 3 bases and J 3 bases, leaving 9 bases between the germline ends. CDR3 residues: CASSMSVDNQPQHF. The CDR3 region has the DNA TGTGCCAGTAGTATGTCGGTAGACAATCAGCCCCAGCATTTT.

The chain couples TRBV7-3 to TRBJ2-5; D is ambiguous. The V end lost 5 bases, the J end lost 1 base, and 8 bases lay between the germline ends. Per germline, CDR1 SGHTA and CDR2 FQGTGA. The CDR3 is made up of 13 amino acids. CDR3 DNA: TGTGCCAGCAGCCCGAGGCCCCAAGAGACCCAGTACTTC. Its translation is CASSPRPQETQYF.

The CDR3, as DNA: TGTGCCAGCAGACAGGGGGATGTCTATGGCTACACCTTC. Its translation is CASRQGDVYGYTF. The chain carries TRBV18 and TRBJ1-2, with 9 nucleotides matching TRBD1. Losses at the gene ends were 8 bases for V and 4 bases for J; bases not matched to a gene: 5. The length of the CDR3 is 13 residues. The germline V gene encodes CDR1 KGHSH and CDR2 LQKENI. Full variable domain (rest looked up from reference TRBV18 and TRBJ1-2): NAGVMQNPRHLVRRRGQEARLRCSPMKGHSHVYWYRQLPEEGLKFMVYLQKENIIDESGMPKERFSAEFPKEGPSILRIQQVVRGDSAAYFCASRQGDVYGYTFGSGTRLTVV.

V usage is TRBV18 and J usage is TRBJ1-1; no firm D call. Germline loops: CDR1 KGHSH, CDR2 LQKENI. The CDR3 covers 12 residues. The V gene lost 3 bases and the J gene lost 9 bases, with 11 bases spanning the gap. CDR3 sequence reads: CASSPGEMKAFF. DNA for the CDR3: TGTGCCAGCTCACCTGGTGAGATGAAAGCTTTCTTT.

The V and J genes are TRBV11-2 and TRBJ2-7, with D perhaps TRBD2 (6 bases). CDR1 is SGHAT, CDR2 FQNNGV, per germline. Trimming pared 0 bases from V and 5 bases from J, leaving 11 bases between. There are 14 residues in the CDR3. Written as DNA, the CDR3 is TGTGCCAGCAGCTTAGAGGGGGGACGGCACGAGCAGTACTTC. Its protein is CASSLEGGRHEQYF.

This clone appeared many times. This chain links TRBV23-1 with TRBJ1-2; D possibly corresponds to TRBD1 (5 bases). TRBV23-1 is noted as an ORF with a role that remains uncertain. Trimming removed 9 bases from V and 7 bases from J, with 18 bases in between. This CDR3 is built from 13 residues. The CDR3 DNA is TGCGCCAGGTGGAGTCGGGGGGGTGGTGGCTACACCTTC. It translates to CARWSRGGGGYTF.